This entry concerns a single TCR beta chain. The specificity of this receptor is unknown. The record has no base qualities; no much larger clone is one base away. The entry originates in a study of blood T cell repertoires in COVID-19 (dated by TCRdb to 2018 to 2020). Turning to the overall study: Samples covering the acute and convalescent phases of COVID-19 were provided by collaborators in the United States, Italy and Spain. HLA class I and class II types, where available, came from metadata supplied by the sample provider rather than from assay-based typing. A freely available public database, intended as a resource for researchers studying the immune response to SARS-CoV-2, is where the repertoires were released. The dataset comprised deeply sampled blood TCRbeta repertoires from subjects exposed to, actively infected with, or recovered from COVID-19. The prospective study material was composed of cDNA or gDNA derived from T cells, B-cell-depleted T cells, or PBMCs. Samples came from the ongoing ImmuneRACE study (first 160 participants) plus 1,254 subjects from 6 global collaborators. Nearly every sample came with metadata listing a de-identified subject ID, COVID-19 status, age in years and sex. Study-wide conclusions, independent of this receptor: How much clinical and demographic metadata was included differed by source and by participant, and the metadata was provided uncurated.

TCRbeta CDR3 regions were amplified from genomic DNA by means of the immunoSEQ Assay, a bias-controlled multiplex PCR. The original pipeline was this. The number of nucleated cells in each sample was estimated by amplification of reference gene primers within the assay. To quantify the absolute abundance of each unique TCRbeta CDR3 rearrangement, sequence reads were collapsed and filtered. Productive Simpson clonality was computed per sample as the square root of Simpson's diversity index over productive rearrangements. The source is immuneACCESS, and TCRdb retained only in-frame sequences with V and J called. Part of the clones is not carried over; for the studies checked, unresolved V genes explain less than half of this, and the remainder is unexplained. That table supplies the V and J calls and clone size; D and trimming were determined from the DNA. For this sample the table gives about 80,000 clones, of which 83% were detected only once. The top ten constitute roughly 36% of the sample.

The collaborating institutions used their own protocols to collect whole blood in K2EDTA tubes. For TCRbeta analysis, collaborators shipped samples as frozen whole blood, isolated PBMCs, or DNA extracted from either of those sample types. Sequencing was done on a sample of peripheral blood. The clonotype comes from a man older than 75 with active or convalescent COVID-19.

In nucleotides, the sequence is TGTGCCAGCAGCCAGGGGGGGCCTGGTCTCCAGCATTTT. The encoded protein is CASSQGGPGLQHF. Recombination joined TRBV4-2 with TRBJ1-5; TRBD1 could be the D gene, as 6 bases match. The germline V gene encodes CDR1 LGHNA and CDR2 YNFKEQ. Cut back by 3 bases and 12 bases, the V and J ends lie 15 bases apart. There are 13 amino acids in the CDR3, from cysteine to phenylalanine inclusive. Only the CDR3 region is kept as DNA, spanning 39 bases read in frame from base 1.